Shown below are 30 T cell receptor beta chains from a single sample sequenced in a study of blood T cell repertoires in COVID-19. The repertoire was sequenced with immunoSEQ multiplex PCR; TCRdb's copy has only in-frame clones and lacks some. The sample holds about 87,000 clones; roughly 80% are singletons and the top ten take 16%. Specimen: peripheral blood. These receptors originate from a woman older than 75 with active or convalescent COVID-19.

The chain uses TRBV7-9 and TRBJ1-3; TRBD1 is a possible D gene (5 bases). The CDR3 totals 15 residues. The germline V gene encodes CDR1 SEHNR and CDR2 FQNEAQ (reference sequence). Trimming stripped 2 bases from V and 7 bases from J, with 15 bases between. The CDR3 nucleotides are TGTGCCAGCAGCTTATATGCCGGCGGGGGGAACACCATATATTTT. Its translation: CASSLYAGGGNTIYF.

This chain links TRBV24-1 with TRBJ2-4; tentatively, D is TRBD1 (6 bases). Per the germline V gene, CDR1 is KGHDR and CDR2 is SFDVKD. CDR3 length: 16 amino acids. V lost 3 bases to trimming and J lost 0 bases, with 11 bases between them. Here the CDR3 reads CATSDPQDRAKNIQYF. In DNA form, the CDR3 reads TGTGCCACCAGTGATCCGCAGGACAGAGCCAAAAACATTCAGTACTTC.

The chain couples TRBV28 to TRBJ1-5, with D perhaps TRBD1 (5 bases). The CDR3 is 13 residues long. In germline, CDR1 is MDHEN, CDR2 SYDVKM. The germline V and J ends were trimmed by 7 bases and 6 bases, with 13 bases remaining between them. CDR3 amino acids: CASKRQGGQPQHF. The DNA of the CDR3 is TGTGCCAGCAAGAGGCAGGGAGGTCAGCCCCAGCATTTT.

The chain uses TRBV3-1 (or the pseudogene TRBV3-2) and TRBJ1-6, with 8 bases identical to TRBD1. This CDR3 is 15 amino acids long. Germline V gene sequence: CDR1 LGHDT, CDR2 YNNKEL (reference sequence). Losses at the gene ends were 1 base for V and 5 bases for J; bases not matched to a gene: 1. CDR3 residues: CASSQATGDNSPLHF. The CDR3 coding sequence is TGTGCCAGCAGCCAAGCGACAGGGGATAATTCACCCCTCCACTTT.

The gene calls are TRBV5-4 and TRBJ2-7; TRBD1 aligns across 9 bases. The V and J ends lost 4 bases and 0 bases, in that order; junction bases with no gene match: 11. This CDR3 region has 17 residues. CDR1 and CDR2 (germline): SGHNT, YYREEE (reference sequence). CDR3 coding DNA: TGTGCCAGCAGCGCTGGGACAGGGAGCCCGAGCTCCTACGAGCAGTACTTC. It yields the protein CASSAGTGSPSSYEQYF.

The chain couples TRBV27 to TRBJ2-7; D is possibly TRBD2 (6 bases). There are 13 residues in the CDR3. Per the germline V gene, CDR1 is MNHEY and CDR2 is SMNVEV (reference sequence). Trimming removed 10 bases at V and 4 bases at J, with 17 bases between. The CDR3 bases are TGTGCCACCCAACCGGGACTTTCTTACGAGCAGTACTTC. It is translated as CATQPGLSYEQYF.

The chain recombines TRBV2 with TRBJ2-5; 9 bases agree with TRBD1. There are 13 residues in the CDR3. With V trimmed by 6 bases and J by 3 bases, 2 bases remained unmatched. Germline assignment: CDR1 SNHLY and CDR2 FYNNEI. In DNA form, the CDR3 reads TGTGCCAGCAGCGGGACAGGGAAAGAGACCCAGTACTTC. Amino acids: CASSGTGKETQYF.

The V call is TRBV11-1, the J call TRBJ2-1, with a tentative D call TRBD1 (5 bases). V lost 5 bases and J 0 bases, leaving 14 bases between the germline ends. The CDR3 is 16 residues long. Germline CDR1 reads SGHAT; CDR2 reads FQDESV (reference sequence). In nucleotides, the CDR3 is TGTGCCAGCAGCCCACAGGAAGGGAACTCCTACAATGAGCAGTTCTTC. It codes for CASSPQEGNSYNEQFF.

The chain combines TRBV6-2 or TRBV6-3 with TRBJ1-5, with D possibly TRBD1 on 5 matching bases. The V gene lost 4 bases and the J gene lost 6 bases, with 10 bases spanning the gap. Germline CDR1 and CDR2: MNHEY and SVGEGT. The CDR3 is made up of 13 amino acids. CDR3 in DNA: TGTGCCAGCAGTTTCGGACACTCTCAGCCCCAGCATTTT. It encodes CASSFGHSQPQHF.

This rearrangement joins TRBV3-1 (or the pseudogene TRBV3-2) to TRBJ2-5; TRBD1 is a possible D gene (6 bases). Deletions cut 0 bases from V and 5 bases from J, with 16 bases between. Per germline, CDR1 LGHDT and CDR2 YNNKEL (reference sequence). The CDR3 contains 16 residues. The CDR3 DNA reads TGTGCCAGCAGCCAAGAAGGAGTGGATAGGGGGGAGACCCAGTACTTC. It yields the protein CASSQEGVDRGETQYF.

This chain joins TRBV3-1 (or the pseudogene TRBV3-2) and TRBJ1-5; D perhaps matches TRBD1 (6 bases). Deletions cut 3 bases from V and 1 base from J, with 13 bases between. This CDR3 region has 16 residues. The germline V gene encodes CDR1 LGHDT and CDR2 YNNKEL (reference sequence). The CDR3 region has the DNA TGTGCCAGCAGCCATGTACAGGGCTACAGCAATCAGCCCCAGCATTTT. Translation: CASSHVQGYSNQPQHF.

This clone was counted between two and nine times. J is TRBJ1-6 and V is TRBV9; no clear D gene. Trimming stripped 4 bases from V and 6 bases from J, with 11 bases between. This CDR3 has 14 residues. The V gene's germline CDR1 is SGDLS and CDR2 YYNGEE. DNA of the CDR3: TGTGCCAGCAGCCGGGGTAACTCTAATTCACCCCTCCACTTT. Its translation: CASSRGNSNSPLHF. The full variable domain, rest sourced from reference TRBV9 and TRBJ1-6, is DSGVTQTPKHLITATGQRVTLRCSPRSGDLSVYWYQQSLDQGLQFLIQYYNGEERAKGNILERFSAQQFPDLHSELNLSSLELGDSALYFCASSRGNSNSPLHFGNGTRLTVT.

The CDR3 here is CASSRLAGAADTQYF. As DNA, the CDR3 is TGTGCCAGCAGCCGACTAGCGGGGGCGGCAGATACGCAGTATTTT. The gene calls are TRBV7-8 and TRBJ2-3, with TRBD2 matching 12 bases. V dropped 5 bases and J dropped 4; count of bases not matched to a gene: 4. From germline, CDR1 is SGHVS and CDR2 FQNEAQ. The CDR3 is 15 residues long.

J is TRBJ2-2 and V is TRBV12-5; 9 bases map to TRBD1. The CDR3 spans 13 residues. V lost 6 bases to trimming and J lost 7 bases; unmatched junction nucleotides: 3. CDR1 is LGHNT and CDR2 is FRNRAP in the germline V gene. The CDR3 nucleotides read TGTGCTAGTGGGGGACAGGGAGGCGGGGAGCTGTTTTTT. This encodes CASGGQGGGELFF.

The V call is TRBV29-1, the J call TRBJ2-4; D possibly corresponds to TRBD1 (6 bases). Trimming removed 4 bases at V and 1 base at J, with 11 bases between. CDR1 SQVTM and CDR2 ANQGSEA come from the germline V gene. The CDR3 runs to 14 residues. In nucleotides, the CDR3 is TGCAGCGTTGGGCAGGGGAGTGCCAAAAACATTCAGTACTTC. This gives the protein CSVGQGSAKNIQYF.

In this sample, this clone turned up many times. V gene TRBV4-1 combines with J gene TRBJ1-1; D not resolved. The ends were cut back, 4 bases at V and 3 bases at J, with 18 bases in the middle. Germline CDR1 reads MGHRA; CDR2 reads YSYEKL. This CDR3 spans 16 amino acids. The CDR3: CASSPIPGERDTEAFF. The CDR3 DNA is TGCGCCAGCAGCCCCATACCTGGGGAGAGGGACACTGAAGCTTTCTTT.

This clone was seen only once. This chain joins TRBV13 and TRBJ2-6, with a tentative D call TRBD2 (7 bases). The CDR3 contains 16 residues. Germline V gene sequence: CDR1 PRHDT, CDR2 FYEKMQ (reference sequence). Trimming left V 5 bases short and J 3 bases short, with 14 bases between. The DNA of the CDR3 is TGTGCCAGCAGCCACCAGGGGAGGGGTGGGGCCAACGTCCTGACTTTC. This codes for CASSHQGRGGANVLTF.

The gene calls are TRBV18 and TRBJ1-5; D is ambiguous. This CDR3 comprises 16 residues. Trimming removed 6 bases at V and 1 base at J, with 16 bases between. Looked up from germline, CDR1 is KGHSH and CDR2 is LQKENI. CDR3 amino acids: CASSISLAVSNQPQHF. As DNA, the CDR3 is TGTGCCAGCTCGATTTCCTTAGCGGTGAGCAATCAGCCCCAGCATTTT. Based on the CDR3 plus reference TRBV18 and TRBJ1-5, the full variable domain is NAGVMQNPRHLVRRRGQEARLRCSPMKGHSHVYWYRQLPEEGLKFMVYLQKENIIDESGMPKERFSAEFPKEGPSILRIQQVVRGDSAAYFCASSISLAVSNQPQHFGDGTRLSIL.

The rearrangement links TRBV3-1 (or the pseudogene TRBV3-2) to TRBJ1-1; D not resolved. The V end was cut by 1 base, the J end by 5 bases, with 8 bases between. The germline V gene encodes CDR1 LGHDT and CDR2 YNNKEL (reference sequence). This CDR3 has 13 amino acids. The CDR3 sequence: CASSQVEWTEAFF. The CDR3 bases are TGTGCCAGCAGCCAAGTGGAGTGGACTGAAGCTTTCTTT.

The chain joins TRBV7-2 to TRBJ1-2, with D possibly TRBD1 on 6 matching bases. The CDR3 runs to 14 residues. Trimming pared 1 base from V and 2 bases from J, leaving 8 bases between. Germline loops: CDR1 SGHTA, CDR2 FQGNSA. The CDR3 sequence is CASSLGTANYGYTF. For the CDR3, the DNA is TGTGCCAGCAGCTTAGGGACAGCCAACTATGGCTACACCTTC.

The chain has TRBV7-2 and TRBJ2-3, with D maybe TRBD2 (6 bases). The CDR3 length is 14 residues. Trimming left V 5 bases short and J 0 bases short, with 9 bases between. Germline CDR1 SGHTA, CDR2 FQGNSA. CDR3 residues: CASSPDYSTDTQYF. CDR3 in DNA: TGTGCCAGCAGCCCGGACTACAGCACAGATACGCAGTATTTT.

Many counts were recorded for this clone. V is TRBV27 and J is TRBJ2-7; 13 positions match TRBD2. This CDR3 has 15 residues. With V trimmed by 2 bases and J by 5 bases, 3 bases remained unmatched. Looked up from germline, CDR1 is MNHEY and CDR2 is SMNVEV (reference sequence). The CDR3 coding sequence is TGTGCCAGCAGTTTAACTAGCGGGAGGGCCCACGAGCAGTACTTC. The encoded protein is CASSLTSGRAHEQYF.

This clone has more than one count but fewer than ten. The J gene is TRBJ2-1, the V gene TRBV6-5; D unresolved. The V gene lost 2 bases and the J gene lost 2 bases, with 7 bases spanning the gap. In germline, CDR1 is MNHEY, CDR2 SVGAGI. CDR3 length: 14 residues. The CDR3 region is CASSYGGAYNEQFF. The CDR3 bases are TGTGCCAGCAGTTACGGCGGAGCCTACAATGAGCAGTTCTTC.

The rearrangement links TRBV21-1 to TRBJ2-7; TRBD2, as called in the table, went unchecked against the DNA. TRBV21-1 is marked as a pseudogene. The CDR3 has 16 residues. The CDR3 DNA reads as TGTGCCAGCAGCAACCTAAGGCGGGCATCCTCCTACGAGCAGTACTTC. Encoded protein: CASSNLRRASSYEQYF.

V usage is TRBV6-1 and J usage is TRBJ1-2; 8 bases fit TRBD1. Germline CDR1 MNHNS, CDR2 SASEGT. V shed 1 base and J 6 bases; nucleotides not matched to a gene: 4. The CDR3 spans 14 residues. In DNA form, the CDR3 reads TGTGCCAGCAGTGAAGTCAACAGGGGGGATGGCTACACCTTC. Translating gives CASSEVNRGDGYTF.

This clone showed up just a few times. The chain combines TRBV6-5 with TRBJ2-5, with a possible D match to TRBD1 (6 bases). Germline V gene data show CDR1 as MNHEY and CDR2 as SVGAGI. The CDR3 is 16 amino acids. V lost 2 bases and J lost 4, with 17 bases in between. The CDR3 nucleotides read TGTGCCAGCAGTTACAATGGCAGGCCACAGGGAGAGACCCAGTACTTC. Translating gives CASSYNGRPQGETQYF.

V usage is TRBV3-1 (or the pseudogene TRBV3-2) and J usage is TRBJ2-5; D is possibly TRBD2 (7 bases). There are 15 residues in the CDR3. The ends were cut back, 2 bases at V and 7 bases at J, with 17 bases in the middle. Germline CDR1 reads LGHDT; CDR2 reads YNNKEL (reference sequence). DNA for the CDR3: TGTGCCAGCAGCCAATTCGGGGGGCCTTGGGGGACCCAGTACTTC. Residues: CASSQFGGPWGTQYF.

This chain joins TRBV10-2 and TRBJ2-5; the D is unclear. Deletions cut 4 bases from V and 2 bases from J, with 8 bases between. This CDR3 contains 13 residues. Germline V gives CDR1 WSHSY, CDR2 SAAADI. The DNA for the CDR3 is TGCGCCAGCAGTGTTGCAGGTCAAGAGACCCAGTACTTC. This codes for CASSVAGQETQYF.

The CDR3 spells CASSPPWGDYSSYNEQFF. CDR3 sequence (DNA): TGTGCCAGCAGTCCACCATGGGGGGATTATTCGTCCTACAATGAGCAGTTCTTC. The chain couples TRBV28 to TRBJ2-1; possible D gene TRBD2, 6 bases. The CDR3 sequence is 18 residues long. Looked up from germline, CDR1 is MDHEN and CDR2 is SYDVKM. Trimming took off 5 bases at V and 1 base at J, with 21 bases between the two ends.

The V gene is TRBV10-3, the J gene TRBJ1-2; TRBD1 aligns across 12 bases. The germline gives CDR1 ENHRY, CDR2 SYGVKD. The V segment lost 8 bases and the J segment 7 bases; nucleotides outside the gene matches: 8. This CDR3 spans 14 amino acids. The CDR3 loop reads CAIGSGTGGLGYTF. The CDR3 DNA reads TGTGCCATCGGGAGCGGGACAGGGGGCCTTGGCTACACCTTC.